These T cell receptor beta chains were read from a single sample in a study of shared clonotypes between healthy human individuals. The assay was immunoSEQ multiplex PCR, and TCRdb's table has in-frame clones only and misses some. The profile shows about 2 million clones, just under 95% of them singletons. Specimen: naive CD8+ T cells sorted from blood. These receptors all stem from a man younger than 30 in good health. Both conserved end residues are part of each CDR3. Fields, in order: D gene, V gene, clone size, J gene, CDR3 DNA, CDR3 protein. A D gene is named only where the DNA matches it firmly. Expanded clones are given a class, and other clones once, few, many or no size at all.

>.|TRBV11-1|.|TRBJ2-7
TGTGCCAGCAGCTCACAGGGCTACGAGCAGTACTTC
CASSSQGYEQYF
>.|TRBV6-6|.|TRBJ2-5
TGTGCCAGCAGCCCTACTACCGAGACCCAGTACTTC
CASSPTTETQYF
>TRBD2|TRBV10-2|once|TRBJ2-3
TGCGCCAGCAACGATTTTAGCGGGAGTATAGATACGCAGTATTTT
CASNDFSGSIDTQYF
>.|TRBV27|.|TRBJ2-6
TGTGCCAGCAGTAACCCCCCTTATACAGGGTCCGGGGCCAACGTCCTGACTTTC
CASSNPPYTGSGANVLTF
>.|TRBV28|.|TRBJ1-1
TGTGCCAGCAACCAGGGTAGGGGCACTGAAGCTTTCTTT
CASNQGRGTEAFF
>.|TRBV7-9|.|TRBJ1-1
TGTGCCAGCAGCGTGCAGGATCTGGCGAACACTGAAGCTTTCTTT
CASSVQDLANTEAFF
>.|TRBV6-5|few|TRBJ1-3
TGTGCCAGCAGTTACTCAGAGGGAAACACCATATATTTT
CASSYSEGNTIYF
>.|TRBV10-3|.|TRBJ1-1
TGTGCCATCAGTGGGACGGACACTGAAGCTTTCTTT
CAISGTDTEAFF
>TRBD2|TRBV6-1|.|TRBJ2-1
TGTGCCAGCAAGGGACTAGCGGATTACAATGAGCAGTTCTTC
CASKGLADYNEQFF
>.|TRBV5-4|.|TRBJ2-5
TGTGCCAGCAGCTTGGTCGGTCCCGCGGAGACCCAGTACTTC
CASSLVGPAETQYF
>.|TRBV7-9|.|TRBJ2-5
TGTGCCAGCAGCGAGGGGGAGTTACAAGAGACCCAGTACTTC
CASSEGELQETQYF
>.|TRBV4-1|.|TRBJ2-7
TGCGCCAGCAGCAGAACCCGGGACGTAAGCTCCTACGAGCAGTACTTC
CASSRTRDVSSYEQYF
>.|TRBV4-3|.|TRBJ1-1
TGCGCCAGCAGCCAAGATTCTCCCCTTACAGGGTTATCCACTGAAGCTTTCTTT
CASSQDSPLTGLSTEAFF
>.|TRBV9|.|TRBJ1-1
TGTGCCAGCGGAGGTTCCGGCAGTTTGACTTTCTTT
CASGGSGSLTFF
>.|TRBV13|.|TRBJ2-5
TGTGCCAGCAGCTCTCTGGTTGGGGAGACCCAGTACTTC
CASSSLVGETQYF
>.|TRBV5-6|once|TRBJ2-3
TGTGCCAGCAGCTTTGGCGATAGCACAGATACGCAGTATTTT
CASSFGDSTDTQYF
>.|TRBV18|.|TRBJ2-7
TGTGCCAGCTCACTTCATGGGGCCGAGGGGCATGCTAACGAGCAGTACTTC
CASSLHGAEGHANEQYF
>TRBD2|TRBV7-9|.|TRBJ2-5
TGTGCCAGCAGCTCTTCAGCGGGAGGAGAAGAGACCCAGTACTTC
CASSSSAGGEETQYF